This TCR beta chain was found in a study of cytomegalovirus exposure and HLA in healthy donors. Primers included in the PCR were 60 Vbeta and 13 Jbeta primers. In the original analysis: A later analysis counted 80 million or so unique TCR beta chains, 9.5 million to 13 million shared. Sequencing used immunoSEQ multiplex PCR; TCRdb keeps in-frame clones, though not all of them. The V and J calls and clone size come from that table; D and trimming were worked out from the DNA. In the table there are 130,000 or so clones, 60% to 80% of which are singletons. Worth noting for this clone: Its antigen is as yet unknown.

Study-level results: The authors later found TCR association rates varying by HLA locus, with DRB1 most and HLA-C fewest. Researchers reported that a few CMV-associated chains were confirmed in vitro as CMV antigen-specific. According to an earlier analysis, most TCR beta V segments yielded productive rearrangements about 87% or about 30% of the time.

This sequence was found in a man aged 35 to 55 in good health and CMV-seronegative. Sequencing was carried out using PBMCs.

The CDR3, as DNA: TGTGCCAGCACGGGACATGGTTTTGAAAAACTGTTTTTT. Translated: CASTGHGFEKLFF. This chain joins TRBV2 and TRBJ1-4; possible D gene TRBD1, 6 bases. V was cut by 7 bases and J by 7 bases, with 13 bases left in between. CDR3 length equals 13 residues. Per the germline V gene, CDR1 is SNHLY and CDR2 is FYNNEI.